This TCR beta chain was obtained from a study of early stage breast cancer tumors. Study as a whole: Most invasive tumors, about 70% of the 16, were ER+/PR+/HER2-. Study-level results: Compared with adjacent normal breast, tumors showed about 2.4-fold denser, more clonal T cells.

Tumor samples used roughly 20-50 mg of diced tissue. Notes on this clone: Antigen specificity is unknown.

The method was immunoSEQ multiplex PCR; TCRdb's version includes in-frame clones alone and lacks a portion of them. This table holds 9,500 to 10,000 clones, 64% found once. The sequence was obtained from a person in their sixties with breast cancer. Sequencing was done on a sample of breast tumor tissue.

DNA of the CDR3: TGTGCCAGCGCTCCTACTAGCACTGAAGCTTTCTTT. This codes for CASAPTSTEAFF. The chain employs TRBV7-9 and TRBJ1-1; the D is unclear. Looked up from germline, CDR1 is SEHNR and CDR2 is FQNEAQ (reference sequence). The CDR3 runs 12 residues. V lost 8 bases and J 4 bases, leaving 11 bases between the germline ends.